The 3 T cell receptor beta chains reported below all come from one sample, sequenced in a study of T-cell memory formation after mild COVID-19. TCRdb reprocessed the 5' RACE reads with MiXCR, giving one entry per CDR3 protein. The table has approximately 350,000 distinct CDR3 sequences, 13% to 15% seen once. The sample taken for sequencing was PBMCs or a T cell subset sorted from them (not recorded which). The receptors were sampled from a man younger than 35 who had mild COVID-19 (a few samples of this study predate the infection). Cell type and time point are not known.

This clonotype was recorded only once. The rearrangement uses TRBV5-1 and TRBJ2-5, with 12 bases identical to TRBD2. V gave up 0 bases and J gave up 3 bases; unmatched junction bases: 3. From germline, CDR1 is SGHRS and CDR2 YFSETQ. The CDR3 sequence is 16 residues long. CDR3 DNA sequence: TGCGCCAGCAGCTTGGATCCTAGCGGGGGGGAAGAGACCCAGTACTTC. Translated, it gives CASSLDPSGGEETQYF.

The sample holds a few counts of this clonotype. The chain joins TRBV29-1 to TRBJ2-2; D remains ambiguous. The germline CDR1 and CDR2 sequences are SQVTM and ANQGSEA. The ends were cut back, 7 bases at V and 4 bases at J, with 16 bases in the middle. This CDR3 region has 14 residues. In nucleotides, the CDR3 is TGCAGCGCATCAACGACTGGGTTCACCGGGGAGCTGTTTTTT. Its protein product is CSASTTGFTGELFF.

In its sample, this clonotype was seen a few times. V usage is TRBV4-3 and J usage is TRBJ2-1; the match to TRBD2 covers 12 bases. Losses at the gene ends were 1 base for V and 12 bases for J; bases not matched to a gene: 1. The germline CDR1 and CDR2 sequences are LGHNA and YSLEER. The CDR3 has 13 amino acids. As DNA, the CDR3 is TGCGCCAGCAGCCAAGGGGGACTAGCGGGGCAGTTCTTC. It is translated as CASSQGGLAGQFF.